What follows are 25 T cell receptor beta chains derived from one specimen sequenced in a study of blood T cell repertoires in COVID-19. Generated by immunoSEQ multiplex PCR, the TCRdb table keeps only in-frame clones and is missing some. Of 200,000 or so clones listed, about 91% are singletons. The sequenced material came from PBMCs or T cells enriched from blood (not recorded which). The origin of the receptors is a woman in her thirties or forties with acute COVID-19.

The chain couples TRBV5-4 to TRBJ2-7; D is perhaps TRBD1 (6 bases). Trimming took 3 bases from V and 3 from J, leaving 13 bases between them. The length of the CDR3 is 14 residues. Germline assignment: CDR1 SGHNT and CDR2 YYREEE (reference sequence). CDR3 residues: CASSSDRRFYEQYV. DNA for the CDR3: TGTGCCAGCAGCTCTGACAGGAGATTCTACGAGCAGTACGTC.

The chain combines TRBV6-5 with TRBJ2-2; TRBD2 matches at 8 bases. The CDR3 has 14 residues. J gave up 5 bases and V 8 bases, and 7 bases lay outside the gene matches. The germline V gene encodes CDR1 MNHEY and CDR2 SVGAGI. The CDR3 region is CASRGERETGELFF. For the CDR3, the DNA is TGTGCCAGCCGGGGGGAGCGGGAGACCGGGGAGCTGTTTTTT.

This sequence joins TRBV27 and TRBJ1-2, with 10 bases that match TRBD1. Trimming removed 7 bases from V and 5 bases from J; junction bases left unmatched: 7. CDR3 size: 14 residues. Looked up from germline, CDR1 is MNHEY and CDR2 is SMNVEV (reference sequence). DNA for the CDR3: TGTGCCAGCACCACGGACAGGGGGAGGTATGGCTACACCTTC. Encoded protein: CASTTDRGRYGYTF.

The J gene is TRBJ1-1, the V gene TRBV29-1; D gene ambiguous. There are 12 residues in the CDR3. Trimming pared 3 bases from V and 3 bases from J, leaving 8 bases between. Germline V gene data show CDR1 as SQVTM and CDR2 as ANQGSEA. CDR3 bases: TGCAGCGTTGATGGTATAGACACTGAAGCTTTCTTT. Its protein is CSVDGIDTEAFF.

The chain uses TRBV11-3 and TRBJ2-5; 14 bases agree with TRBD2. V gave up 5 bases and J gave up 3 bases; unmatched junction bases: 5. The germline CDR1 and CDR2 sequences are SGHNT and YENEEA. The CDR3 is 16 amino acids. The CDR3 bases are TGTGCCAGCAGCCCAAGGACTAGCGGGAGGAAAGAGACCCAGTACTTC. Residues: CASSPRTSGRKETQYF. The full variable domain, with the rest looked up from reference TRBV11-3 and TRBJ2-5, is EAGVVQSPRYKIIEKKQPVAFWCNPISGHNTLYWYLQNLGQGPELLIRYENEEAVDDSQLPKDRFSAERLKGVDSTLKIQPAELGDSAVYLCASSPRTSGRKETQYFGPGTRLLVL.

V and J are TRBV30 and TRBJ1-4; D uncertain. This CDR3 has 14 amino acids. Germline V gives CDR1 GTSNPN, CDR2 SVGIG (reference sequence). Trimming took 0 bases from V and 8 from J, leaving 13 bases between them. The CDR3 nucleotides are TGTGCCTGGAGTGTATCCGGAGTGGAGGAAAAACTGTTTTTT. It translates to CAWSVSGVEEKLFF.

This chain connects TRBV6-2 or TRBV6-3 to TRBJ2-5; 8 nucleotides match TRBD2. The CDR3 is 17 amino acids. Germline CDR1 MNHEY, CDR2 SVGEGT. V shed 2 bases, J shed 6 bases, and the junction held 14 bases outside the gene matches. The CDR3 DNA reads as TGTGCCAGCAGTTACCTCCGGGAGGGAACAAGGGCGAAGACCCAGTACTTC. This translates into CASSYLREGTRAKTQYF.

This rearrangement joins TRBV3-1 (or the pseudogene TRBV3-2) to TRBJ2-1, with TRBD2 matching 7 bases. The V gene's germline CDR1 is LGHDT and CDR2 YNNKEL (reference sequence). This CDR3 is built from 16 residues. V lost 0 bases and J lost 9; bases outside the gene matches: 11. The CDR3 reads CASSQDLGGGRPEQFF. CDR3 bases: TGTGCCAGCAGCCAAGATCTGGGCGGGGGTCGCCCTGAGCAGTTCTTC.

The chain carries TRBV11-3 and TRBJ2-5, with 16 bases identical to TRBD2. J was trimmed by 5 bases and V by 5 bases; bases with no gene match: 14. This CDR3 contains 19 residues. Looked up from germline, CDR1 is SGHNT and CDR2 is YENEEA. The CDR3 DNA follows: TGTGCCAGCAGCCCCACCTGGGGACTAGCGGGAGGGCACCCTGAGACCCAGTACTTC. Encoded protein: CASSPTWGLAGGHPETQYF.

This chain uses TRBV6-5 with TRBJ2-3; TRBD2 is a possible D gene (6 bases). Per the germline V gene, CDR1 is MNHEY and CDR2 is SVGAGI. V dropped 6 bases and J dropped 4 bases, with 17 bases sitting between them. The CDR3 length is 15 residues. CDR3 region: CASRSPSVGSDTQYF. The CDR3, as DNA: TGTGCCAGCAGGTCCCCTAGCGTCGGGTCAGATACGCAGTATTTT.

The chain carries TRBV5-6 and TRBJ2-5, with TRBD2 matching over 9 bases. Unmatched junction bases numbered 2, after V lost 3 bases and J lost 5 bases. This CDR3 has 13 amino acids. Per the germline V gene, CDR1 is SGHDT and CDR2 is YYEEEE. CDR3 sequence: CASSWGTSETQYF. The CDR3 DNA follows: TGTGCCAGCAGCTGGGGGACTAGCGAGACCCAGTACTTC.

The chain employs TRBV18 and TRBJ1-6, with D tentatively TRBD1 (5 bases). The CDR3 is 13 amino acids. Trimming left V 5 bases short and J 6 bases short, with 8 bases between. The V gene's germline CDR1 is KGHSH and CDR2 LQKENI. The CDR3 is CASSWDFNSPLHF. For the CDR3, the DNA is TGTGCCAGCTCATGGGACTTTAATTCACCCCTCCACTTT.

The rearrangement uses TRBV27 and TRBJ1-2; TRBD1 might be the D (5 bases). The ends were cut back, 5 bases at V and 6 bases at J, with 19 bases in the middle. The CDR3 is 15 amino acids. Per germline, CDR1 MNHEY and CDR2 SMNVEV (reference sequence). CDR3 bases: TGTGCCAGCAGTACAAAGGACGGGGGAAGAGATGGCTACACCTTC. Translated: CASSTKDGGRDGYTF.

The gene calls are TRBV12-5 and TRBJ1-4, with 8 bases aligning to TRBD1. After removal of 1 base from V and 3 bases from J, the junction contained 1 base not matched to a gene. The CDR3 contains 15 residues. Germline V gene data show CDR1 as LGHNT and CDR2 as FRNRAP. CDR3 bases: TGTGCTAGTGGTTTGGGGACAGGGTCTAATGAAAAACTGTTTTTT. This codes for CASGLGTGSNEKLFF.

This clone was detected only once. The gene calls are TRBV9 and TRBJ2-7; TRBD1 matches at 7 bases. CDR3 size: 14 residues. The V gene end was trimmed by 0 bases and the J gene end by 3 bases; junction bases not matched to a gene: 3. Germline V lookup: CDR1 SGDLS, CDR2 YYNGEE. The CDR3 loop is CASSVDPGGYEQYF. In nucleotides, the CDR3 is TGTGCCAGCAGCGTAGATCCAGGGGGCTACGAGCAGTACTTC.

The chain links TRBV11-3 to TRBJ2-5; D ambiguous. The V and J ends lost 4 bases and 2 bases respectively, with 2 bases between them. The germline gives CDR1 SGHNT, CDR2 YENEEA. The length of the CDR3 is 11 residues. This chain's CDR3 is CASSSQETQYF. In DNA, the CDR3 is TGTGCCAGCAGCTCGCAAGAGACCCAGTACTTC.

The chain couples TRBV6-2 or TRBV6-3 to TRBJ2-1; the D is unclear. This CDR3 is 14 amino acids long. The V end was cut by 2 bases, the J end by 5 bases, with 10 bases between. Germline V gives CDR1 MNHEY, CDR2 SVGEGT. CDR3: CASSYRYGNNEQFF. DNA of the CDR3: TGTGCCAGCAGTTACAGATACGGTAACAATGAGCAGTTCTTC.

The genes are TRBV4-3 and TRBJ1-2; D not resolved. Germline V CDR1 and CDR2: LGHNA, YSLEER. This CDR3 contains 14 residues. V lost 0 bases and J 7 bases, leaving 12 bases between the germline ends. CDR3 amino acids: CASSQDRLRGGYTF. In nucleotides, the CDR3 is TGCGCCAGCAGCCAAGATCGCCTTCGGGGTGGCTACACCTTC.

The chain has TRBV20-1 and TRBJ2-7; D is uncertain. The V end lost 1 base, the J end lost 7 bases, and 8 bases lay between the germline ends. Looked up from germline, CDR1 is DFQATT and CDR2 is SNEGSKA (reference sequence). This CDR3 has 11 amino acids. The CDR3 DNA reads TGCAGTGCTAGAGGACGGCGGGAGCAGTACTTC. Protein product: CSARGRREQYF.

This rearrangement joins TRBV27 to TRBJ2-3, with D maybe TRBD2 (6 bases). Germline CDR1 reads MNHEY; CDR2 reads SMNVEV (reference sequence). The CDR3 runs 16 residues. Trimming cost V 0 bases and J 1 base, with 11 bases left between them. CDR3 amino acids: CASSLSGGVGTDTQYF. The CDR3 coding sequence is TGTGCCAGCAGTTTATCGGGCGGGGTAGGCACAGATACGCAGTATTTT.

The genes are TRBV7-2 and TRBJ1-1; TRBD1 matches 7 bases. The germline V gene has CDR1 SGHTA and CDR2 FQGNSA. Trimming took 4 bases from V and 2 from J; bases not matched to a gene: 10. This CDR3 is built from 16 residues. CDR3 region: CASSSPRRTGNTEAFF. In DNA, the CDR3 is TGTGCCAGCAGCTCCCCTCGGCGGACAGGAAACACTGAAGCTTTCTTT.

V and J are TRBV2 and TRBJ1-2; no clear D gene. There are 12 residues in the CDR3. Germline assignment: CDR1 SNHLY and CDR2 FYNNEI. V lost 9 bases to trimming and J lost 6 bases, with 14 bases between them. CDR3 nucleotide sequence: TGTGCCAGTGAACTGGGGAGGGATGGCTACACCTTC. Its translation is CASELGRDGYTF.

The gene calls are TRBV29-1 and TRBJ1-2; the D is unclear. This CDR3 spans 12 amino acids. The V and J ends lost 1 base and 4 bases respectively, with 7 bases between them. CDR1 and CDR2 (germline): SQVTM, ANQGSEA. Here the CDR3 reads CSVEVRSYGYTF. The CDR3 nucleotides are TGCAGCGTTGAAGTCAGAAGCTATGGCTACACCTTC.

J is TRBJ2-2 and V is TRBV7-2, with 8 bases aligning to TRBD2. The CDR3 is made up of 16 amino acids. The V segment lost 1 base and the J segment 3 bases; nucleotides outside the gene matches: 4. Germline assignment: CDR1 SGHTA and CDR2 FQGNSA. The CDR3 DNA follows: TGTGCCAGCAGCTTAGTCGCGACTAGCGACACCGGGGAGCTGTTTTTT. Its protein product is CASSLVATSDTGELFF.

The chain uses TRBV7-8 and TRBJ1-2, with 10 bases aligning to TRBD1. The CDR3 contains 14 residues. Trimming took 1 base from V and 8 from J; bases not matched to a gene: 4. Germline values: CDR1 SGHVS, CDR2 FQNEAQ. CDR3 sequence (DNA): TGTGCCAGCAGCTTAGGACAGGGGGCATTCGGCTACACCTTC. Its protein product is CASSLGQGAFGYTF.